The 2 T cell receptor beta chains listed next were all sequenced from one sample in a study of blood T cells in healthy people across ages. Through a sample-barcoded 5' primer and a J-beta primer mix, a second PCR was run for roughly 6 to 12 cycles. TCRdb re-analysed the 5' RACE reads in MiXCR, keeping a single row per CDR3 protein. Here the sample spans 1,800,000 or so distinct CDR3 sequences, about two fifths being singletons. What was sequenced was blood. These receptors were taken from a human donor in good health.

This clonotype was seen a few times. This sequence joins TRBV20-1 and TRBJ2-3, with D maybe TRBD2 (6 bases). With 1 base removed from V and 0 bases from J, the gap between germline ends came to 11 bases. CDR1 and CDR2 from the germline V gene are DFQATT and SNEGSKA (reference sequence). This CDR3 spans 15 amino acids. For the CDR3, the DNA is TGCAGTGCTAGAGGGACTACCTCTAGCACAGATACGCAGTATTTT. It specifies CSARGTTSSTDTQYF.

The chain recombines TRBV7-9 with TRBJ1-1; D unclear. The V gene's germline CDR1 is SEHNR and CDR2 FQNEAQ (reference sequence). This CDR3 region has 12 residues. The V end lost 6 bases, the J end lost 5 bases, and 10 bases lay between the germline ends. The CDR3 bases are TGTGCCAGCAGGAAAACGGAAACTGAAGCTTTCTTT. Protein: CASRKTETEAFF.